This TCR beta chain stems from a study of quantifying T cell responses using KT2 cells. Study-level information: Reverse transcription used primers in the TCR alpha and beta constant regions.

This clonotype was observed a few times. The cDNA 3' end received a ligated oligonucleotide with a UMI. First-round PCR used around 4 cycles and beta primers RC1.1 and RC1.2 covering TRBC1 and TRBC2. A single record per CDR3 protein comes from TCRdb applying MiXCR to the UMI-ligation and nested PCR reads. Of about 30,000 distinct CDR3 sequences listed, roughly 8% are singletons. CDR3 length: 13 amino acids. Trimming left V 4 bases short and J 6 bases short, with 12 bases between. Germline V lookup: CDR1 GTSNPN, CDR2 SVGIG (reference sequence). This TCR was sampled from a human donor. Sample: PBMCs spiked with cells of the T cell clone KT2. V and J are TRBV30 and TRBJ2-2; possible D gene TRBD1, 5 bases. DNA for the CDR3: TGTGCCTGGAAGGGGCAGGTTGCCGGGGAGCTGTTTTTT. Its translation: CAWKGQVAGELFF.